The rows below give T cell receptor beta chains drawn from one sample of a study of graft-versus-host responses after intestinal transplantation. TCRdb's table, derived via immunoSEQ multiplex PCR, lists solely in-frame clones and lacks some. The table has fewer than 100,000 clones, about 82% seen once. The material sequenced was PBMCs, taken 255 days after intestinal transplant. These receptors all stem from a human patient who received an intestinal transplant, so some T cells may come from the graft donor. The CDR3 runs from the conserved cysteine through the conserved F or W. The order of the fields is J gene, D gene, V gene, clone size, CDR3 DNA, CDR3 protein. A D gene is named only where the DNA matches it firmly. Expanded clones get a size class; other rows say once, few or many, or leave the size out.

>TRBJ2-5|TRBD2|TRBV5-6|.
TGTGCCAGCAGCTTGGCTAGCGGGGAGACCCAGTACTTC
CASSLASGETQYF
>TRBJ1-3|.|TRBV14|.
TGTGCCAGCAGCCCCCAGCCGGGAAACACCATATATTTT
CASSPQPGNTIYF
>TRBJ2-7|TRBD2|TRBV5-4|.
TGTGCCAGCAGCTTACCCGGGAGGGCGGGCGAGCAGTACTTC
CASSLPGRAGEQYF
>TRBJ1-1|.|TRBV5-1|.
TGCGCCAGCAGCTTGGGGCAGTACACTGAAGCTTTCTTT
CASSLGQYTEAFF
>TRBJ2-2|.|TRBV2|once
TGTGCCAGCAGTACCAGTCGGAACACCGGGGAGCTGTTTTTT
CASSTSRNTGELFF
>TRBJ2-5|TRBD1|TRBV11-2|.
TGTGCCAGCAGCTGGAGAGAGACAGGGTGGCCCGAGACCCAGTACTTC
CASSWRETGWPETQYF
>TRBJ2-1|TRBD2|TRBV4-2|.
TGTGCCAGCAGAGAGGCCACTAGCGGGAGGGCCGATGAGCAGTTCTTC
CASREATSGRADEQFF
>TRBJ1-4|.|TRBV5-1|.
TGCGCCAGCAGCTTGGGAACAATGGGAATGAGGGATGAAAAACTGTTTTTT
CASSLGTMGMRDEKLFF
>TRBJ2-3|TRBD1|TRBV6-1|few
TGTGCCAGCAGTGAAGAAACAGGGGGCGCAGATACGCAGTATTTT
CASSEETGGADTQYF
>TRBJ2-1|TRBD2|TRBV10-2|once
TGCGCCAGCAGCCACGGACTAGCGGGATCCTACAATGAGCAGTTCTTC
CASSHGLAGSYNEQFF
>TRBJ2-3|TRBD2|TRBV5-4|.
TGTGCCAGCAGCTTGGCGTTCGGGACTAGCGGCATAAAGGACACAGATACGCAGTATTTT
CASSLAFGTSGIKDTDTQYF
>TRBJ1-6|.|TRBV5-1|.
TGCGCCAGCAGCTTGGTGGGGCCAGGTGACTCACCCCTCCACTTT
CASSLVGPGDSPLHF
>TRBJ1-1|TRBD1|TRBV10-3|.
TGTGCCATCAGCACCGGGACAGAGAACACTGAAGCTTTCTTT
CAISTGTENTEAFF
>TRBJ2-7|TRBD1|TRBV7-8|.
TGTGCCAGCAGCTTTAAACAGGGGGCCTACGAGCAGTACTTC
CASSFKQGAYEQYF
>TRBJ1-5|.|TRBV11-2|.
TGTGCCAGCAGCCACTGGGGGAGCAATCAGCCCCAGCATTTT
CASSHWGSNQPQHF
>TRBJ2-7|.|TRBV5-6|.
TGTGCCAGCAGCTTCTCATCGGCCTACGAGCAGTACTTC
CASSFSSAYEQYF
>TRBJ2-7|.|TRBV21-1|.
TGTGCCAGCAGCAAGTGCAGGGAGGGAGTCTACGAGCAGTACTTC
CASSKCREGVYEQYF
>TRBJ2-3|.|TRBV2|.
TGTGCCAGCAGTGAACTTGAGGGGAGCACAGATACGCAGTATTTT
CASSELEGSTDTQYF
>TRBJ2-1|TRBD1|TRBV6-1|.
TGTGCCACCCCACCGGACAGGGGTCCCAATGAGCAGTTCTTC
CATPPDRGPNEQFF
>TRBJ1-4|.|TRBV27|.
TGTGCCAGCAGTTTCCAGGGTAATGAAAAACTGTTTTTT
CASSFQGNEKLFF